Each of the 11 T cell receptor beta chains below was sequenced from the same sample in a study of human T cells and chemical hapten exposure. Each CDR3 protein gets one entry after TCRdb re-called the RACE reads with MiXCR. The sample holds about 110,000 distinct CDR3 sequences, 9% to 15% seen once. Time point: pre-sensitization, week 0. Treatment given: therapeutic diphenylcyclopropenone sensitization with weekly scalp DPC. The sample in question was whole blood, obtained in connection with sensitization to the hapten diphenylcyclopropenone (DPC). The receptor set was obtained from a woman between 50 and 59 years old with alopecia areata. Some clones in this sample may be carry-over from other donors' samples.

The V call is TRBV18, the J call TRBJ1-4; no reliable D call. Germline V lookup: CDR1 KGHSH, CDR2 LQKENI. V lost 5 bases and J lost 8, with 15 bases in between. This CDR3 is built from 14 residues. CDR3 region: CASSSFTGEEKLFF. DNA for the CDR3: TGTGCCAGCTCATCCTTTACCGGGGAAGAAAAACTGTTTTTT.

In its sample, this clonotype was seen many times. The gene calls are TRBV28 and TRBJ2-7, with TRBD1 as a possible D gene (6 bases). V shed 8 bases and J shed 6 bases, with 11 bases lying between them. The CDR3 extends over 11 amino acids. Per the germline V gene, CDR1 is MDHEN and CDR2 is SYDVKM. CDR3 sequence: CASSSRGEQYF. For the CDR3, the DNA is TGTGCCAGCTCCTCCAGGGGCGAGCAGTACTTC.

The DNA for the CDR3 is TGTGCCAGCACCCTGGGACAGGGCCATCAGCCCCAGCATTTT. It is translated as CASTLGQGHQPQHF. The chain has TRBV12-3 or TRBV12-4 and TRBJ1-5; TRBD1 matches at 9 bases. The CDR3 loop spans 14 amino acids. V was clipped by 7 bases and J by 5 bases; unmatched bases: 6.

This sequence joins TRBV5-1 and TRBJ2-7, with TRBD1 identical over 7 bases. V lost 0 bases and J lost 5; bases outside the gene matches: 2. The CDR3 contains 13 residues. Germline CDR1 reads SGHRS; CDR2 reads YFSETQ. The CDR3 DNA sequence: TGCGCCAGCAGCTTGGTAAGGGGGCACGAGCAGTACTTC. Its protein is CASSLVRGHEQYF.

The chain recombines TRBV6-2 or TRBV6-3 with TRBJ1-4; D gene ambiguous. This CDR3 contains 13 residues. Germline assignment: CDR1 MNHEY and CDR2 SVGEGT. V lost 7 bases, J lost 8 bases, and 14 bases lay in between. CDR3: CASNDGPKEKLFF. The DNA of the CDR3 is TGTGCCAGCAACGATGGTCCCAAGGAAAAACTGTTTTTT.

J is TRBJ1-1 and V is TRBV6-2 or TRBV6-3; D may be TRBD1 (5 bases). V was clipped by 8 bases and J by 8 bases, with 15 bases between them. This CDR3 has 12 amino acids. CDR1 is MNHEY and CDR2 is SVGEGT in the germline V gene. The CDR3 spells CASQSAGLEAFF. DNA of the CDR3: TGTGCCAGCCAGAGCGCGGGACTGGAAGCTTTCTTT.

This chain uses TRBV28 with TRBJ2-3; D not certain. CDR3 length equals 12 residues. Per germline, CDR1 MDHEN and CDR2 SYDVKM. The V end lost 7 bases, the J end lost 1 base, and 6 bases lay between the germline ends. Here the CDR3 DNA reads TGTGCCAGCACTATTGGCACAGATACGCAGTATTTT. Amino acids: CASTIGTDTQYF.

This clonotype was counted many times. V usage is TRBV5-1 and J usage is TRBJ1-1; 7 bases map to TRBD1. J lost 4 bases, V lost 4 bases, and 7 bases had no gene match. This CDR3 comprises 14 residues. Germline V gene lookup returns CDR1 SGHRS and CDR2 YFSETQ. CDR3 sequence (DNA): TGCGCCAGCAGCGTACAGGGGCAACGCACTGAAGCTTTCTTT. This gives the protein CASSVQGQRTEAFF.

This clonotype was seen a handful of times. The J gene is TRBJ2-3, the V gene TRBV12-3 or TRBV12-4; D tentatively reads TRBD1 or TRBD2 (6 bases each). The CDR3 runs to 16 residues. V was clipped by 3 bases and J by 5 bases, with 18 bases between them. The CDR3 DNA is TGTGCCAGCAGTTTTGCGAGAAAGGGGGGTGGAGATACGCAGTATTTT. It specifies CASSFARKGGGDTQYF.

This clonotype has ten or more counts. The V call is TRBV7-8, the J call TRBJ1-5; TRBD1 matches 8 bases. Looked up from germline, CDR1 is SGHVS and CDR2 is FQNEAQ. This CDR3 comprises 13 residues. V gave up 5 bases and J gave up 6 bases; unmatched junction bases: 3. CDR3 DNA sequence: TGTGCCAGCAGCCCTACAGGGGGTCAGCCCCAGCATTTT. Its protein product is CASSPTGGQPQHF.

This clonotype occurred many times. The V and J genes are TRBV5-6 and TRBJ2-2; D gene uncertain. With 2 bases removed from V and 7 bases from J, the gap between germline ends came to 6 bases. The CDR3 runs to 12 residues. CDR1 SGHDT and CDR2 YYEEEE come from the germline V gene. The CDR3 region is CASSFTHGELFF. In DNA, the CDR3 is TGTGCCAGCAGCTTCACTCACGGGGAGCTGTTTTTT.